This TCR beta chain originates from a study of cytomegalovirus exposure and HLA in healthy donors. Study context: The 120 validation repertoires used the same platform as the approximately 700 first-cohort repertoires (as reported by a later analysis). Study findings and constraints: TCR beta chains numbering some 160 were designated cytomegalovirus-associated.

V gave up 0 bases and J gave up 7 bases, with 16 bases separating them. Per germline, CDR1 SGHRS and CDR2 YFSETQ. CDR3 length: 16 residues. Profiled with immunoSEQ multiplex PCR; TCRdb holds only in-frame clones, not every one. The sample carries some 200,000 clones, about 89% recorded once. Separate from the approximately 700-subject first cohort was the approximately 120-subject validation cohort, to which the donors belonged. Points on this clone: The antigen is undetermined.

The clonotype was recovered from a man aged 25 to 40 in good health and CMV-seropositive. The rearrangement links TRBV5-1 to TRBJ1-4; weak D call: TRBD1 (6 bases). The specimen was PBMCs. DNA for the CDR3: TGCGCCAGCAGCTTGGATTGGGCAGGGGACGGTGAAAAACTGTTTTTT. Protein: CASSLDWAGDGEKLFF.